This entry lists 4 T cell receptor beta chains sequenced from one sample in a study of blood T cells in healthy people across ages. The second PCR ran about 6 to 12 cycles with a sample-barcoded 5' primer and J-beta primers. TCRdb reprocessed the 5' RACE reads via MiXCR and lists one record per CDR3 protein. The sample lists 1.5 million to 2 million distinct CDR3 sequences, 30% to 35% seen once, with around 10% in the top ten. Sequenced: blood. These receptors all come from a woman aged 30 to 39 in good health.

As for this clonotype: The final CDR3 position lacks the conserved phenylalanine or tryptophan, pointing to a likely read error. The chain links TRBV5-1 to TRBJ2-7; TRBD1 or TRBD2 may be the D gene (5 bases each). The CDR3 covers 14 residues. V dropped 3 bases and J dropped 1 base, with 11 bases sitting between them. In germline, CDR1 is SGHRS, CDR2 YFSETQ. The CDR3 protein is CASSSGPSSYEQYN. CDR3 coding DNA: TGCGCCAGCAGCTCGGGACCCAGTTCCTACGAGCAGTACAAC.

This clonotype was picked up one time. The chain combines TRBV30 with TRBJ2-7, with D possibly matching TRBD2 (5 bases). The DNA matches TRBJ2-5 better at its end, which makes the J call doubtful. Germline lookup yields CDR1 GTSNPN and CDR2 SVGIG (reference sequence). The CDR3 consists of 12 residues. The CDR3 coding sequence is TGTGCCTGGAGTGGGGCGGGAGAGACCCAGTACTTC. Amino acid sequence: CAWSGAGETQYF.

This clonotype was picked up many times. The chain links TRBV20-1 to TRBJ2-5, with D perhaps assigned TRBD1 or TRBD2 (7 bases each). Trimming left V 1 base short and J 1 base short, with 19 bases between. The CDR3 totals 17 residues. Germline CDR1 is DFQATT and CDR2 is SNEGSKA (reference sequence). CDR3 DNA sequence: TGCAGTGCTAGAGCCTGGGGGGGAGGGGGCCTCCAAGAGACCCAGTACTTC. Its protein product is CSARAWGGGGLQETQYF.

The chain recombines TRBV9 with TRBJ2-5; 7 positions agree with TRBD2. V shed 0 bases, J shed 3 bases, and the junction held 8 bases outside the gene matches. The CDR3 is 16 residues long. In germline, CDR1 is SGDLS, CDR2 YYNGEE. CDR3 DNA: TGTGCCAGCAGCGTAGATCCTGACCTAGCGGAAGAGACCCAGTACTTC. The encoded protein is CASSVDPDLAEETQYF.